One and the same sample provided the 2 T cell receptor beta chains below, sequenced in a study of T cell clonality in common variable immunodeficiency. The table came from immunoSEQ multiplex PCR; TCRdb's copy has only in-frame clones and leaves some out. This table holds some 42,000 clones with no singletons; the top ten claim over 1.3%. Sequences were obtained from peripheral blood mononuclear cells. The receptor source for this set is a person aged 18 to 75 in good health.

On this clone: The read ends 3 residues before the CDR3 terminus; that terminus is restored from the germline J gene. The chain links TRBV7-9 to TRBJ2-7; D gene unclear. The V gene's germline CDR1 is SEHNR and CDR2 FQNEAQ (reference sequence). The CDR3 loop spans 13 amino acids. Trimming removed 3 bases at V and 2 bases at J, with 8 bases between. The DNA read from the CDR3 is TGTGCCAGCAGCTTCAGTGGCACCTACGAG. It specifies CASSFSGTYE. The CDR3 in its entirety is CASSFSGTYEQYF.

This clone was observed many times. The covered CDR3 bases are TGTGCCAGCAGCTTGTTTCGAGGTCAGCCC. This gives the protein CASSLFRGQP. The whole CDR3 is CASSLFRGQPQHF. The chain recombines TRBV7-8 with TRBJ1-5; D not resolved. The CDR3 is cut off 3 residues early in the read; its end comes from the germline J gene. Germline V gene lookup returns CDR1 SGHVS and CDR2 FQNEAQ. The CDR3 has 13 residues. Trimming removed 3 bases at V and 6 bases at J, with 9 bases between. Looking up the rest from reference TRBV7-8 and TRBJ1-5 gives the full variable domain: GAGVSQSPRYKVAKRGQDVALRCDPISGHVSLFWYQQALGQGPEFLTYFQNEAQLDKSGLPSDRFFAERPEGSVSTLKIQRTQQEDSAVYLCASSLFRGQPQHFGDGTRLSIL.